The subject of this entry is one T cell receptor beta chain. Other DNA sequences from this sample encode an identical CDR3 as well. V lost 1 base to trimming and J lost 4 bases, with 11 bases between them. The CDR3 spans 15 residues. Germline assignment: CDR1 SEHNR and CDR2 FQNEAQ (reference sequence). The data derive from a study of beta chain features in type 1 diabetes. Study background: Healthy donors, compared against patients, showed similar age, gender and cell yields.

The sequenced template was cDNA made from the entire isolated RNA. The repertoire was sequenced with immunoSEQ multiplex PCR; TCRdb's copy has only in-frame clones and lacks some. The sample shows about 40,000 clones, approximately 51% of them seen only once. This TCR came from a woman aged 25 to 45 in good health. This chain joins TRBV7-9 and TRBJ2-1, with D unclear. Sequencing used stem cell memory CD4+ T cells from blood. The CDR3 region has the DNA TGTGCCAGCAGCTTAGGCGGCGGCTCTTACAATGAGCAGTTCTTC. It translates to CASSLGGGSYNEQFF.